This T cell receptor (beta chain) was identified in a study of beta chain features in type 1 diabetes. This clone was observed many times. J gave up 5 bases and V 1 base, and 16 bases lay outside the gene matches. Germline V gives CDR1 SGHTA, CDR2 FQGNSA. The CDR3 totals 18 residues. All of the sorted populations showed purity greater than 95%. Of the isolated RNA, all was reverse transcribed, and so the sequenced material was expressed TCRB transcripts. Profiled with immunoSEQ multiplex PCR; TCRdb holds only in-frame clones, not every one. Among more than 300,000 clones, 8% were seen once, and the ten largest hold 0.44%.

The origin of this receptor is a woman under 30 in good health. The chain couples TRBV7-2 to TRBJ1-2; TRBD1 matches at 7 bases. The sample was central memory CD4+ T cells from blood. The CDR3, as DNA: TGTGCCAGCAGCTTAGACGGTTTACAGGGGTCTTATACTTATGGCTACACCTTC. Amino acid sequence: CASSLDGLQGSYTYGYTF.